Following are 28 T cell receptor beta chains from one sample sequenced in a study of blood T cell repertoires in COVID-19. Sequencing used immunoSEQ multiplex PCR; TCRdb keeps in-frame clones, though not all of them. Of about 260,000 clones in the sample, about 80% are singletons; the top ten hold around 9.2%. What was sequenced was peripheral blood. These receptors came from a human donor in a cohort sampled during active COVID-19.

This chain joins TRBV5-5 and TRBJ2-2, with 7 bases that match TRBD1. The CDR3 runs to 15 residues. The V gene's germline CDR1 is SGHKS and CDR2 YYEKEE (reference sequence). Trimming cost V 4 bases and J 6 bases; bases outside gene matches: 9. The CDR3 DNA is TGTGCCAGCAGCGCCGACAGGGTATTTTCCGGGGAGCTGTTTTTT. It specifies CASSADRVFSGELFF.

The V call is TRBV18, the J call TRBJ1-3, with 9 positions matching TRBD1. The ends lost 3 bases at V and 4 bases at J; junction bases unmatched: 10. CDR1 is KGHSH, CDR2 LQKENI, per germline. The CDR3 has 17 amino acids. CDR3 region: CASSPLDRGISGNTIYF. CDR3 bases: TGTGCCAGCTCACCCCTTGACAGGGGGATCTCCGGAAACACCATATATTTT.

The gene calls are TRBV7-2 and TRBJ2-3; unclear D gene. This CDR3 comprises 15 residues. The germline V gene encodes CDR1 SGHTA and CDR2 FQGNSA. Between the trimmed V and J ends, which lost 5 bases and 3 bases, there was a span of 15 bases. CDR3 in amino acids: CASSPSFLETDTQYF. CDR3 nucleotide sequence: TGTGCCAGCAGCCCCTCGTTTTTAGAAACAGATACGCAGTATTTT.

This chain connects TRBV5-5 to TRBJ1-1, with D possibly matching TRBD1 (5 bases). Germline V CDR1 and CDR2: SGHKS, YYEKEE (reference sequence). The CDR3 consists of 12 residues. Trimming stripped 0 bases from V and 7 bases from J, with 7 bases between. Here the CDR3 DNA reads TGTGCCAGCAGCTTGGGACAGCTTGAAGCTTTCTTT. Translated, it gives CASSLGQLEAFF.

The DNA of the CDR3 is TGTGCCAGCTCCTTAAAGGTAGGGGCAGGCGAGCAGTACTTC. This gives the protein CASSLKVGAGEQYF. The V and J genes are TRBV18 and TRBJ2-7; maybe TRBD1 (5 bases). Germline CDR1 and CDR2: KGHSH and LQKENI. V dropped 6 bases and J dropped 6 bases, with 18 bases sitting between them. The CDR3 loop spans 14 amino acids.

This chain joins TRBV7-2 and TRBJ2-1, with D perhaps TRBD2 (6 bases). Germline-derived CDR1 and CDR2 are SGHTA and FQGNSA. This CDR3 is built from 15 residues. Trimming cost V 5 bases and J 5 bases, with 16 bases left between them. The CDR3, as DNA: TGTGCCAGCAGCCGGGGGTTAGCGGAGAACAATGAGCAGTTCTTC. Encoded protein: CASSRGLAENNEQFF.

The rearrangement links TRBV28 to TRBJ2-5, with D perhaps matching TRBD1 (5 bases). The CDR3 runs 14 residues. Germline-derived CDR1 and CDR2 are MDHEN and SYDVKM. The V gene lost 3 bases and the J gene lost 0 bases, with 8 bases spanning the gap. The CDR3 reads CASSFRQYQETQYF. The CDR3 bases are TGTGCCAGCAGTTTCCGACAGTACCAAGAGACCCAGTACTTC.

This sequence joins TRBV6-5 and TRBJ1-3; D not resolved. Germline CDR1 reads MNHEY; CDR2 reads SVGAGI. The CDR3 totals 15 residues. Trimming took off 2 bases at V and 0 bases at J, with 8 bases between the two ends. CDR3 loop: CASSYRGDSGNTIYF. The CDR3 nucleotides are TGTGCCAGCAGTTACAGAGGAGACTCTGGAAACACCATATATTTT.

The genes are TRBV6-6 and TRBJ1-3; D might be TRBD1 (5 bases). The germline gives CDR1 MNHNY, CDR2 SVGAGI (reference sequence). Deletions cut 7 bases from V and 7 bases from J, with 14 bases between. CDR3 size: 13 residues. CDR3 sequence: CASTNSGSNTIYF. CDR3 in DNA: TGTGCCAGCACCAACTCAGGGTCTAACACCATATATTTT.

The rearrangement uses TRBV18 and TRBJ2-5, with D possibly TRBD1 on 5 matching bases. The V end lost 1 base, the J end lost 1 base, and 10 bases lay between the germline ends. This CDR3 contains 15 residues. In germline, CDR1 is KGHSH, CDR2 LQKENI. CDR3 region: CASSPQAGLQETQYF. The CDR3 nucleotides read TGTGCCAGCTCACCACAGGCAGGGCTCCAAGAGACCCAGTACTTC.

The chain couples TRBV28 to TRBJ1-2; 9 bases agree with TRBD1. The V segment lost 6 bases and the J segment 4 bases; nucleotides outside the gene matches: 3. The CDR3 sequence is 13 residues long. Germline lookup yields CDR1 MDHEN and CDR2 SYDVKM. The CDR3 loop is CASRWDRAYGYTF. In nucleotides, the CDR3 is TGTGCCAGCAGGTGGGACAGGGCCTATGGCTACACCTTC.

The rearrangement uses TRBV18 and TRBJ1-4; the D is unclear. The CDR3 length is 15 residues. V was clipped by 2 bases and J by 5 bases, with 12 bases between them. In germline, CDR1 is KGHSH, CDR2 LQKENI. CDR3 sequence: CASSPGVATNEKLFF. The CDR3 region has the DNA TGTGCCAGCTCACCAGGCGTGGCGACAAATGAAAAACTGTTTTTT. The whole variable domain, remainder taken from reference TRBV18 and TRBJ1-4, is NAGVMQNPRHLVRRRGQEARLRCSPMKGHSHVYWYRQLPEEGLKFMVYLQKENIIDESGMPKERFSAEFPKEGPSILRIQQVVRGDSAAYFCASSPGVATNEKLFFGSGTQLSVL.

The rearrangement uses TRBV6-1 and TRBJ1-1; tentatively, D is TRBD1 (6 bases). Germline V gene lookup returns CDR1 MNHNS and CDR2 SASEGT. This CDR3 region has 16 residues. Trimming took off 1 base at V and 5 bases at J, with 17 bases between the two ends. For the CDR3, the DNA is TGTGCCAGCAGTGAAGGGGGACGGACAACAGGGACTGAAGCTTTCTTT. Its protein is CASSEGGRTTGTEAFF.

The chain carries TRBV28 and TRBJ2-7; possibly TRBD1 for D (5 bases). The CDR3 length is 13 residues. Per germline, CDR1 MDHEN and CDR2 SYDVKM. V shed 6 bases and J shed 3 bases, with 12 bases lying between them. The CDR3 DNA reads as TGTGCCAGCAGCTTTACAGGACACTACGAGCAGTACTTC. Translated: CASSFTGHYEQYF.

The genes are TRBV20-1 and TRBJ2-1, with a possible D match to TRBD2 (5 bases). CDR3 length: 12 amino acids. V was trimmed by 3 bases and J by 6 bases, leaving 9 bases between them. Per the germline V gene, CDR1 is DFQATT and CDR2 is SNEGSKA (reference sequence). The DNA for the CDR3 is TGCAGTGCTAGTGGACGGGGCAATGAGCAGTTCTTC. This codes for CSASGRGNEQFF.

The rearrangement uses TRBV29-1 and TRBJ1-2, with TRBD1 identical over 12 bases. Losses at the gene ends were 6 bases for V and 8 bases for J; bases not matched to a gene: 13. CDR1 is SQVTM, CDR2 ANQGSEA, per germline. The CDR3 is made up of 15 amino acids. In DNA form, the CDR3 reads TGCAGCGTGGGTCCAGGGGACAGGGGGCGTGAAGGCTACACCTTC. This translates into CSVGPGDRGREGYTF.

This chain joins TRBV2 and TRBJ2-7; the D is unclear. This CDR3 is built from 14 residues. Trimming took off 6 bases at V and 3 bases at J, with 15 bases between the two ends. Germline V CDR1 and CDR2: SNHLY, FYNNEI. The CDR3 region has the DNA TGTGCCAGCAGATACGACAAACCGGTCTACGAGCAGTACTTC. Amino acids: CASRYDKPVYEQYF.

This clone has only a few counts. The CDR3 coding sequence is TGTGCCAGCAGCCAATACGGGAGGGTCGACGAGCAGTACTTC. Translation gives CASSQYGRVDEQYF. This sequence joins TRBV14 and TRBJ2-7, with 8 positions matching TRBD2. After removal of 2 bases from V and 5 bases from J, the junction contained 5 bases not matched to a gene. In germline, CDR1 is SGHDN, CDR2 FVKESK. CDR3 length: 14 amino acids.

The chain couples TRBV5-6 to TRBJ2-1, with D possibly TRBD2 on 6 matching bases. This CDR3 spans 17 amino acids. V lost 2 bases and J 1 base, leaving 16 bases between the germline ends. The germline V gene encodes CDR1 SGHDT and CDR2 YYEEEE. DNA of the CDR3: TGTGCCAGCAGCTTCACCCAGGAGGGAGTATCCTACAATGAGCAGTTCTTC. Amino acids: CASSFTQEGVSYNEQFF.

The CDR3 bases are TGTGCCAGCAGGCTGACTAGCGGGAGCACCGGGGAGCTGTTTTTT. As protein: CASRLTSGSTGELFF. This chain links TRBV6-6 with TRBJ2-2; 12 bases are shared with TRBD2. Trimming at V came to 6 bases and at J to 4 bases, leaving 3 bases not matched to a gene. The CDR3 runs to 15 residues. CDR1 is MNHNY, CDR2 SVGAGI, per germline (reference sequence).

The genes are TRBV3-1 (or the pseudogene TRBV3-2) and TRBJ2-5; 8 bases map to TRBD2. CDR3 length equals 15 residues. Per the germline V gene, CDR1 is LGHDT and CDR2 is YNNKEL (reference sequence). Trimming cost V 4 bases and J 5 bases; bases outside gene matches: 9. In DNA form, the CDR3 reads TGTGCCAGCAGCCCCGGGGGGGGAGGATGGGAGACCCAGTACTTC. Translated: CASSPGGGGWETQYF.

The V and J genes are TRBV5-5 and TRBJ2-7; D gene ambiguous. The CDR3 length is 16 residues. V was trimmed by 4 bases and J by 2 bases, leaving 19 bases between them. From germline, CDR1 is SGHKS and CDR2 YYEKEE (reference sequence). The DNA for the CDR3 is TGTGCCAGCAGCGCTACACTCCGACTTTACCCCTACGAGCAGTACTTC. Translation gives CASSATLRLYPYEQYF.

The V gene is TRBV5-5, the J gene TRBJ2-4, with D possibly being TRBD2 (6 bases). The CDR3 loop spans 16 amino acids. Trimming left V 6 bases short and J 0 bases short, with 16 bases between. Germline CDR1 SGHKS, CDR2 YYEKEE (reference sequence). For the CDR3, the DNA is TGTGCCAGCACTTTGAGGCCGGGACTAGCCAAAAACATTCAGTACTTC. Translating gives CASTLRPGLAKNIQYF.

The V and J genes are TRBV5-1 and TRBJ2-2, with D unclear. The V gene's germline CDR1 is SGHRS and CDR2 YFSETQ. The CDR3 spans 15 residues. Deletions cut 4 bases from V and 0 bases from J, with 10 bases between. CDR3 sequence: CASSPRETNTGELFF. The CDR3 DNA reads TGCGCCAGCAGCCCTAGAGAAACGAACACCGGGGAGCTGTTTTTT.

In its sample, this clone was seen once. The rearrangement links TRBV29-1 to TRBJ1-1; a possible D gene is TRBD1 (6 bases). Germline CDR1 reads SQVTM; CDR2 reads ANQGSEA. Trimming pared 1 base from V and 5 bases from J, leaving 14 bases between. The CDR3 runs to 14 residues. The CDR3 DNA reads TGCAGCGTTGAAGTCGGCAGGGGCCGAACTGAAGCTTTCTTT. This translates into CSVEVGRGRTEAFF.

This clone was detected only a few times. CDR3 bases: TGTGCCAGCAGTGTGACTAGCGGGGGTTACGAGCAGTACTTC. Translation gives CASSVTSGGYEQYF. The chain joins TRBV25-1 to TRBJ2-7; 12 bases fit TRBD2. Germline V gene sequence: CDR1 MGHDK, CDR2 SYGVNS. Trimming removed 4 bases from V and 4 bases from J; junction bases left unmatched: 2. The CDR3 is 14 residues long.

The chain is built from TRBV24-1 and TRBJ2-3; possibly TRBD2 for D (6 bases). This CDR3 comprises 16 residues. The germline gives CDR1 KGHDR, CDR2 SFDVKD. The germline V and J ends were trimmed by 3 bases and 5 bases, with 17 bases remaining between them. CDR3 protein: CATSDSSGQIRDTQYF. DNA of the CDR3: TGTGCCACCAGTGATAGTAGCGGCCAAATCCGAGATACGCAGTATTTT.

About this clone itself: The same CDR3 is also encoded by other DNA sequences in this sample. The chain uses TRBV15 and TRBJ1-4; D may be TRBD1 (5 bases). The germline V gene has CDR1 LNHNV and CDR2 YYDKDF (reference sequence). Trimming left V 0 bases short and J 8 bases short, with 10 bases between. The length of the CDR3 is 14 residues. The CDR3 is CATSRDRGAEKLFF. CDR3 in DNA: TGTGCCACCAGCAGAGATAGGGGCGCAGAAAAACTGTTTTTT.